At least ten counts were recorded for the clone carrying this TCR beta chain. RNA transcripts were the template for amplifying TCR beta CDR3 regions. The HTBI primer set was used in a first-round RT-PCR of the TCR CDR3. TCRdb processed the multiplex PCR reads anew with MiXCR; each CDR3 protein has one entry. The sample has 500,000 to 600,000 distinct CDR3 sequences; roughly a sixth are singletons. This entry comes from a study of T cells in Graves' hyperthyroidism and ophthalmopathy. The CDR3 consists of 17 residues. Germline CDR1 is SEHNR and CDR2 is FQNEAQ (reference sequence). The V and J ends lost 6 bases and 4 bases, in that order; junction bases with no gene match: 15.

Specimen: blood. The source is a woman between 18 and 29 years old with Graves' hyperthyroidism. The gene calls are TRBV7-9 and TRBJ1-1, with 9 bases lining up with TRBD1. CDR3: CASRAQGAQVKGTEAFF. The CDR3 nucleotides are TGTGCCAGCAGGGCACAGGGGGCGCAAGTTAAAGGCACTGAAGCTTTCTTT.